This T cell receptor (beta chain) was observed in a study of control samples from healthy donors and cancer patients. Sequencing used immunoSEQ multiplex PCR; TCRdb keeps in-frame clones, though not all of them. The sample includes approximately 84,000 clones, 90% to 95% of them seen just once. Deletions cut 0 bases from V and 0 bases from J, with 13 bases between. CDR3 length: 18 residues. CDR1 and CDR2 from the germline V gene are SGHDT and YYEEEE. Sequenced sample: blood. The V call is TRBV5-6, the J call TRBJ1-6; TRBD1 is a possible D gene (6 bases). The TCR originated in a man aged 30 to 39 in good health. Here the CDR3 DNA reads TGTGCCAGCAGCTTGGTCCCGGGGGGGCCCTCCTATAATTCACCCCTCCACTTT. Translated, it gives CASSLVPGGPSYNSPLHF.